The rows below give T cell receptor beta chains drawn from one sample of a study of blood T cells in healthy people across ages. Using its own MiXCR run on the 5' RACE reads, TCRdb lists one record per CDR3 protein. The table shows about 670,000 distinct CDR3 sequences, with over 40% occurring only once. The source material was blood. The receptors derive from an elderly man in good health. Both conserved end residues are part of each CDR3. The D gene is left open where the match is weak. Where a row states a size, it is once, few, many or the class of an expanded clone; other rows omit it.

v_call	j_call	d_call	clone_size	cdr3_nt	cdr3_aa
TRBV2	TRBJ2-5	.	.	TGTGCCAGCAGCAATACAGGGATAGAGACCCAGTACTTC	CASSNTGIETQYF
TRBV12-5	TRBJ2-7	.	few	TGTGCTAGTGGTTTCCCCCCAACGTCCTACGAGCAGTACTTC	CASGFPPTSYEQYF
TRBV5-1	TRBJ2-4	.	.	TGCGCCAGCAGCGAAACAGTAGCCAAAAACATTCAGCACTTC	CASSETVAKNIQHF
TRBV5-5	TRBJ2-3	TRBD2	.	TGTGCCTGCAGCCGAGTATCTAGCGGGAGAATTACAGATACGCAGTATTTT	CACSRVSSGRITDTQYF
TRBV18	TRBJ2-3	TRBD2	.	TGTGCCAGCTCACCAGGAGCGGGGGGCTACACAGATACGCAGTATTTT	CASSPGAGGYTDTQYF
TRBV12-3/TRBV12-4	TRBJ2-7	.	many	TGTGCCAGCAGTTTAGGCGACAGCCGGAACGAGCAGTACTTC	CASSLGDSRNEQYF
TRBV5-1	TRBJ2-7	TRBD2	few	TGCGCCAGCAGCACGGGACTAGCCTACGAGCAGTACTTC	CASSTGLAYEQYF
TRBV4-3	TRBJ1-4	.	many	TGCGCCAGCAGCCAAGACTGGGACTCGTCCGCTAATGAAAAACTGTTTTTT	CASSQDWDSSANEKLFF
TRBV5-1	TRBJ1-4	TRBD1	.	TGCGCCAGCAGCCTACAGGGGGCGTCTAATGAAAAACTGTTTTTT	CASSLQGASNEKLFF
TRBV5-5	TRBJ2-2	.	few	TGTGCCAGCAGCTTGGGAGTCACCGGGGAGCTGTTTTTT	CASSLGVTGELFF
TRBV5-1	TRBJ2-3	.	few	TGCGCCAGCAGCTTTACAGGTTTGGCAGATACGCAGTATTTT	CASSFTGLADTQYF
TRBV4-3	TRBJ2-7	.	.	TGCGCCAGCAGCCAAGATCGCGGAGTATCACGGACCTACGAGCAGTACTTC	CASSQDRGVSRTYEQYF
TRBV10-2	TRBJ1-1	.	.	TGCGCCGTAGCAGACCAGAACACTGAAGCTTTCTTT	CAVADQNTEAFF
TRBV12-3/TRBV12-4	TRBJ2-7	TRBD1	few	TGTGCCAGCAAACGGACAGGGCCGACCTTCTACGAGCAGTACTTC	CASKRTGPTFYEQYF
TRBV7-2	TRBJ2-7	.	few	TGTGCCAGCAGCACATACTCCTACGAGCAGTACTTC	CASSTYSYEQYF